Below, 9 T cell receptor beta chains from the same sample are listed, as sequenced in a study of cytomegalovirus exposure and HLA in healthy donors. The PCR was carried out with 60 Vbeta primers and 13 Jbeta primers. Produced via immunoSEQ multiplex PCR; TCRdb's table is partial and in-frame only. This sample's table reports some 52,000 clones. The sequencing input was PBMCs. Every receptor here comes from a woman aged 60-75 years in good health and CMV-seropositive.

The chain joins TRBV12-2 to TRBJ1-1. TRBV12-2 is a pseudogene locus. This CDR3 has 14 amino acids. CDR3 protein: CASQGGETGTETFF. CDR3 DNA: TGTGCAAGTCAGGGCGGGGAAACCGGAACCGAGACTTTCTTT.

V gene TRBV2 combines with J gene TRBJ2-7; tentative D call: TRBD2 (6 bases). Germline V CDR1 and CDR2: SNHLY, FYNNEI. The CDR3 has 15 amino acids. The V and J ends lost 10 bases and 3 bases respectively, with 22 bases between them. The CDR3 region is CAIQRAGLNVYEQYF. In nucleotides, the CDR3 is TGTGCCATACAACGGGCGGGGTTAAATGTCTACGAGCAGTACTTC.

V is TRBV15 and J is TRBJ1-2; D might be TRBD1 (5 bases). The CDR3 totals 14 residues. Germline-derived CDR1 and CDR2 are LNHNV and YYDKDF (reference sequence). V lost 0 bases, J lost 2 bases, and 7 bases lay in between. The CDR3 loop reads CATSREAGNYGYTF. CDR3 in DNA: TGTGCCACCAGCAGAGAAGCAGGGAACTATGGCTACACCTTC. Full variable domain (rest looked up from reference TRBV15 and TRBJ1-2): DAMVIQNPRYQVTQFGKPVTLSCSQTLNHNVMYWYQQKSSQAPKLLFHYYDKDFNNEADTPDNFQSRRPNTSFCFLDIRSPGLGDTAMYLCATSREAGNYGYTFGSGTRLTVV.

The CDR3 loop reads CASTSFIRDRGGNEQFF. The CDR3 DNA reads as TGTGCCAGTACCTCTTTTATCCGGGACAGGGGTGGAAATGAGCAGTTCTTC. This chain connects TRBV19 to TRBJ2-1; 10 nucleotides align to TRBD1. Germline CDR1 is LNHDA and CDR2 is SQIVND (reference sequence). V trimming: 7 bases; J trimming: 7 bases; junction bases outside the gene matches: 16. This CDR3 is 17 amino acids long.

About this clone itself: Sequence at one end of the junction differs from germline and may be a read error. The CDR3 coding sequence is TGTGCTAGCAGCTTAGGGGAGGCTGGAAACACCATATATTTT. Translating it yields CASSLGEAGNTIYF. J is TRBJ1-3 and V is TRBV7-7; D possibly corresponds to TRBD1 (5 bases). Per the germline V gene, CDR1 is SSHAT and CDR2 is FNYEAQ (reference sequence). This CDR3 comprises 14 residues.

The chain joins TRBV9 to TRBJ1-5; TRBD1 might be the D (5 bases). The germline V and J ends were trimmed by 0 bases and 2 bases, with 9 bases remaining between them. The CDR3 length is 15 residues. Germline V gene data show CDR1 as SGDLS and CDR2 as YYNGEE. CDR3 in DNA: TGTGCCAGCAGCGTAGCGGGGGAAGGCAATCAGCCCCAGCATTTT. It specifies CASSVAGEGNQPQHF.

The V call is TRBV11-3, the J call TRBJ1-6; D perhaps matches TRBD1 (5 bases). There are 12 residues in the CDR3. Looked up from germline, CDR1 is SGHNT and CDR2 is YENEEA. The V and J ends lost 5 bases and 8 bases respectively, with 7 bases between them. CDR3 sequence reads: CASSTRDSPLHF. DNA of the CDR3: TGTGCCAGCAGCACCAGGGATTCACCCCTCCACTTT.

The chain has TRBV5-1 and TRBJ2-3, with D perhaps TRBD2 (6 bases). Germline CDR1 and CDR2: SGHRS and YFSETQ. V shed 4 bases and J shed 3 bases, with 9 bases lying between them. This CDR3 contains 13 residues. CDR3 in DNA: TGCGCCAGCAGCGATGGAGGGACAGATACGCAGTATTTT. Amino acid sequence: CASSDGGTDTQYF.

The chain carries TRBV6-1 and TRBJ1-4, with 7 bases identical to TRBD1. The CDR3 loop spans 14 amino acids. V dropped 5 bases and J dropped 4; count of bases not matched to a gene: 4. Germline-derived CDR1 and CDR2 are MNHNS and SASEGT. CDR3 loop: CASSTTGNNEKLFF. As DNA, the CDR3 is TGTGCCAGCAGTACGACAGGGAATAATGAAAAACTGTTTTTT.